This entry features one TCR beta chain sequence. The target of this receptor is not known. Qualities for individual bases were not recorded, and no much larger clone is one base off. The trial excluded patients who had a history of autoimmune disease or who were on systemic immunosuppression. Peripheral blood for TCR sequencing was collected from all dose cohorts at baseline, on cycle 4 day 1, and on cycle 7 day 1. Samples came from an open-label, multicenter, first-in-human phase I dose-escalation trial of ivuxolimab. Adults with locally advanced or metastatic head and neck squamous cell, hepatocellular, melanoma or renal cell carcinoma were enrolled in the trial. Before TCR sequencing, CD4+ and CD8+ T cells were separately sorted from peripheral blood. These data come from a study of OX40 agonist ivuxolimab in advanced cancers. With regard to the full study: The costimulatory receptor OX40 (CD134) was targeted by ivuxolimab, a fully human IgG2 agonistic monoclonal antibody. A male proportion of 75% to 85% and a mean age of approximately 60 years, ranging from 23 to 79, were recorded for the dose-escalation cohort. Among the roughly 52 dose-escalation patients, about 20 had hepatocellular carcinoma, approximately 15 melanoma, 9 renal cell carcinoma and 9 head and neck cancer. Patients were allowed to have had prior anti-PD-1, anti-PD-L1 or anti-CTLA-4 therapy, and approximately 43% of the dose-escalation patients had previously received checkpoint inhibitors. The purpose of peripheral TCRbeta sequencing was to test whether ivuxolimab changed TCR sequence diversity and led to clonal T-cell expansion. Intravenous ivuxolimab was administered to patients every 2 weeks at six dose levels: 0.01, 0.1, 0.3, 1.5, 3 and 10 mg/kg. Partial responses were achieved by three dose-escalation patients, of whom one had hepatocellular carcinoma and two had cutaneous melanoma. The paper covers the monotherapy dose-escalation part of the phase I ivuxolimab trial, which included N ≈ 50 patients. Beyond this particular receptor, the publication reports: At doses from 0.1 to 3.0 mg/kg, clonal expansion was seen in both CD4+ and CD8+ blood T cells between baseline and week 6. On average, CD8+ T cells showed more expanded clones than CD4+ T cells after ivuxolimab. Partial responders in the 0.1-3.0 mg/kg groups had among the lowest normalized peripheral clonal expansion, especially among CD8+ T cells. Low levels of normalized T-cell clonal expansion were also seen in some nonresponding patients. Which antigens the clonally expanded peripheral T cells were specific for was not determined.

From the germline V gene (reference sequence), CDR1 is MNHEY and CDR2 is SMNVEV. V gives up 7 bases and J gives up 0 bases, and the segment between their germline ends measures 7 bases. The CDR3 runs 13 residues from the cysteine to the phenylalanine. CDR3 DNA only is kept here, 39 bases in frame from base 1. Genomic DNA was isolated from the sorted cells so that the TCRbeta CDR3 region could be sequenced. TCRbeta CDR3 regions were sequenced using the immunoSEQ Assay. TCRdb retrieved this table from immuneACCESS and kept in-frame rearrangements only. Not all clones are present; in checked studies, unresolved V genes account for under half, and no reason is known for the remainder. The sample table shows about 73,000 clones, and around 84% are seen once. The ten largest clones represent about 2.4% of the sample.

The receptor's source is an adult with an advanced solid tumor such as melanoma, head and neck, liver or kidney cancer. Material: CD4+ or CD8+ T cells sorted from blood, obtained in a trial of the OX40 agonist ivuxolimab. The V gene is TRBV27 and the J gene is TRBJ2-1, with no confident D gene call. Here is the DNA: TGTGCCAGCACCCCGGGCTCCTACAATGAGCAGTTCTTC. Its amino acids are CASTPGSYNEQFF.